The 10 T cell receptor beta chains listed next were all sequenced from one sample in a study of molecular identifiers for immune sequencing clone quantification. TCRdb independently ran MiXCR on the PCR reads; one entry per CDR3 protein. The table records 40,000 to 50,000 distinct CDR3 sequences, roughly 21% of them present only once. The sequenced sample was naive CD8+ T cells from blood, with Jurkat cell RNA spiked in. The subset: FACS-sorted CD8+CD4-CCR7+CD45RA+ naive T cells. These receptors originate from a human donor in good health. Some libraries in this study had Jurkat cell RNA spiked in.

The chain has TRBV6-2 or TRBV6-3 and TRBJ2-3; D perhaps matches TRBD2 (5 bases). This CDR3 spans 17 amino acids. The germline gives CDR1 MNHEY, CDR2 SVGEGT. Trimming took 1 base from V and 5 from J, leaving 19 bases between them. Written as DNA, the CDR3 is TGTGCCAGCAGTTACTTATCGAACCGGGCCCGGGGAGATACGCAGTATTTT. It encodes CASSYLSNRARGDTQYF.

This clonotype was seen a handful of times. The chain has TRBV7-5 and TRBJ1-6; the table calls TRBD1, which could not be checked here. TRBV7-5 has pseudogene status. CDR3 size: 18 residues. The CDR3 region is CISVPASRGGQPNSPLHF. CDR3 sequence (DNA): TGTATCTCCGTGCCAGCATCCCGAGGGGGACAGCCCAATTCACCCCTCCACTTT.

This clonotype showed up many times. This chain connects TRBV5-1 to TRBJ2-5, with D perhaps assigned TRBD1 or TRBD2 (7 bases each). Germline V CDR1 and CDR2: SGHRS, YFSETQ. Trimming took 7 bases from V and 2 from J, leaving 15 bases between them. CDR3 length: 14 residues. This chain's CDR3 is CASSSRGGQETQYF. In DNA, the CDR3 is TGCGCCAGCTCAAGCAGGGGGGGGCAAGAGACCCAGTACTTC. Filled out from reference TRBV5-1 and TRBJ2-5, the complete variable domain reads KAGVTQTPRYLIKTRGQQVTLSCSPISGHRSVSWYQQTPGQGLQFLFEYFSETQRNKGNFPGRFSGRQFSNSRSEMNVSTLELGDSALYLCASSSRGGQETQYFGPGTRLLVL.

This chain uses TRBV7-9 with TRBJ1-1; D gene uncertain. The V gene's germline CDR1 is SEHNR and CDR2 FQNEAQ (reference sequence). V lost 1 base, J lost 1 base, and 7 bases lay in between. This CDR3 comprises 14 residues. The CDR3 sequence: CASSLVRPNTEAFF. The CDR3 DNA follows: TGTGCCAGCAGCTTAGTAAGGCCGAACACTGAAGCTTTCTTT.

This chain links TRBV6-2 or TRBV6-3 with TRBJ1-5, with TRBD1 matching over 8 bases. Germline V gene sequence: CDR1 MNHEY, CDR2 SVGEGT. The CDR3 has 14 amino acids. The J segment lost 6 bases and the V segment lost 4 bases, leaving 5 bases of the junction unmatched. CDR3 in amino acids: CASSWTGKGQPQHF. CDR3 sequence (DNA): TGTGCCAGCAGTTGGACAGGGAAGGGTCAGCCCCAGCATTTT.

This clonotype was counted at least ten times. The chain combines TRBV28 with TRBJ2-7; D gene uncertain. Germline V gene lookup returns CDR1 MDHEN and CDR2 SYDVKM. V lost 5 bases and J lost 2, with 10 bases in between. CDR3 length equals 13 residues. The CDR3 here is CASSIWATYEQYF. The CDR3 DNA reads as TGTGCCAGCAGTATCTGGGCTACCTACGAGCAGTACTTC.

This clonotype was found many times. V gene TRBV18 combines with J gene TRBJ2-3, with TRBD1 matching 7 bases. The length of the CDR3 is 17 residues. The germline V gene has CDR1 KGHSH and CDR2 LQKENI. With V trimmed by 6 bases and J by 6 bases, 18 bases remained unmatched. In nucleotides, the CDR3 is TGTGCCAGCTCGAACAGCGGAGTGGCAGGGGGTCGCGATACGCAGTATTTT. It translates to CASSNSGVAGGRDTQYF.

This clonotype was seen ten or more times. The V gene is TRBV19, the J gene TRBJ2-1; TRBD2 aligns across 7 bases. Germline lookup yields CDR1 LNHDA and CDR2 SQIVND (reference sequence). J was trimmed by 0 bases and V by 5 bases; bases with no gene match: 10. CDR3 length: 17 residues. CDR3 coding DNA: TGTGCCAGTAGTCCTGTAGCGGGCTACAGCTCCTACAATGAGCAGTTCTTC. This translates into CASSPVAGYSSYNEQFF.

This clonotype was picked up many times. V is TRBV29-1 and J is TRBJ2-2, with D possibly matching TRBD2 (5 bases). Germline loops: CDR1 SQVTM, CDR2 ANQGSEA. This CDR3 has 12 residues. V was clipped by 4 bases and J by 3 bases, with 6 bases between them. The DNA for the CDR3 is TGCAGCGTTGTGGAGGACACCGGGGAGCTGTTTTTT. It codes for CSVVEDTGELFF.

This clonotype was counted at least ten times. The chain employs TRBV7-9 and TRBJ2-1; TRBD2 matches at 11 bases. CDR3 length equals 16 residues. V shed 1 base, J shed 4 bases, and the junction held 3 bases outside the gene matches. The germline CDR1 and CDR2 sequences are SEHNR and FQNEAQ (reference sequence). The CDR3 protein is CASSLGGLAEYNEQFF. CDR3 nucleotide sequence: TGTGCCAGCAGCTTAGGGGGACTAGCGGAGTACAATGAGCAGTTCTTC.